The 25 T cell receptor beta chains reported below all come from one sample, sequenced in a study of blood T cell repertoires in COVID-19. Clones were read by immunoSEQ multiplex PCR, and TCRdb kept only the in-frame ones, dropping some. The sample holds about 130,000 clones, 70% to 80% seen once. Sequencing input: peripheral blood. These receptors were obtained from a woman between 65 and 79 years old with COVID-19, enrolled during active disease.

The chain has TRBV7-8 and TRBJ1-5, with TRBD1 matching over 9 bases. J gave up 1 base and V 4 bases, and 17 bases lay outside the gene matches. The germline gives CDR1 SGHVS, CDR2 FQNEAQ. The CDR3 extends over 20 amino acids. CDR3 in amino acids: CASSSPGGTGLLWSNQPQHF. In DNA form, the CDR3 reads TGTGCCAGCAGCTCACCAGGCGGGACAGGGCTGTTATGGAGCAATCAGCCCCAGCATTTT.

The chain joins TRBV5-6 to TRBJ1-5; perhaps TRBD1 as D (6 bases). Between the trimmed V and J ends, which lost 2 bases and 6 bases, there was a span of 12 bases. Germline V gene sequence: CDR1 SGHDT, CDR2 YYEEEE. This CDR3 contains 14 residues. CDR3 loop: CASSLQGGSQPQHF. The CDR3, as DNA: TGTGCCAGCAGCTTACAGGGTGGGAGTCAGCCCCAGCATTTT.

This clone occurred once. V gene TRBV30 combines with J gene TRBJ1-4; D might be TRBD1 (5 bases). The CDR3 contains 11 residues. V shed 4 bases and J shed 5 bases, with 5 bases lying between them. Germline CDR1 GTSNPN, CDR2 SVGIG (reference sequence). For the CDR3, the DNA is TGTGCCTGGAAGGGGAATGAAAAACTGTTTTTT. Protein: CAWKGNEKLFF.

This clone was counted only a few times. This chain links TRBV6-5 with TRBJ2-7; a possible D gene is TRBD2 (5 bases). The germline CDR1 and CDR2 sequences are MNHEY and SVGAGI. CDR3 size: 12 residues. Between the trimmed V and J ends, which lost 4 bases and 6 bases, there was a span of 10 bases. CDR3 coding DNA: TGTGCCAGCAGTTGGGAGCGTGCCGAGCAGTACTTC. Its translation: CASSWERAEQYF.

The CDR3 sequence: CASSMGTGAYEQYF. The CDR3 DNA sequence: TGTGCCAGTAGTATGGGGACAGGGGCCTACGAGCAGTACTTC. This chain joins TRBV19 and TRBJ2-7; 10 nucleotides match TRBD1. With V trimmed by 3 bases and J by 2 bases, 1 base remained unmatched. Germline loops: CDR1 LNHDA, CDR2 SQIVND (reference sequence). CDR3 length equals 14 residues. Full variable domain (missing parts from reference TRBV19 and TRBJ2-7): DGGITQSPKYLFRKEGQNVTLSCEQNLNHDAMYWYRQDPGQGLRLIYYSQIVNDFQKGDIAEGYSVSREKKESFPLTVTSAQKNPTAFYLCASSMGTGAYEQYFGPGTRLTVT.

The chain joins TRBV4-2 to TRBJ1-6; D possibly corresponds to TRBD1 (6 bases). Between the trimmed V and J ends, which lost 1 base and 4 bases, there was a span of 8 bases. From germline, CDR1 is LGHNA and CDR2 YNFKEQ. The CDR3 loop spans 15 amino acids. The CDR3 coding sequence is TGTGCCAGCAGCCAAGGACAGGATTATAATTCACCCCTCCACTTT. Translation: CASSQGQDYNSPLHF.

The chain links TRBV27 to TRBJ1-2; a weak D match, TRBD1 (5 bases). The germline CDR1 and CDR2 sequences are MNHEY and SMNVEV (reference sequence). This CDR3 region has 15 residues. V shed 3 bases and J shed 2 bases, with 13 bases lying between them. CDR3 sequence: CASSLGPTPNYGYTF. The CDR3 DNA sequence: TGTGCCAGCAGTTTGGGGCCAACTCCCAACTATGGCTACACCTTC.

The chain links TRBV28 to TRBJ1-2, with 10 bases identical to TRBD1. V trimming: 6 bases; J trimming: 6 bases; junction bases outside the gene matches: 10. In germline, CDR1 is MDHEN, CDR2 SYDVKM. The CDR3 sequence is 15 residues long. The CDR3 here is CASSWATGGEDGYTF. The CDR3, as DNA: TGTGCCAGCAGCTGGGCGACAGGGGGCGAGGATGGCTACACCTTC.

The rearrangement links TRBV28 to TRBJ1-5, with D hard to call. V was shortened by 2 bases and J by 3 bases, with 11 bases between the two germline ends. The germline V gene encodes CDR1 MDHEN and CDR2 SYDVKM. The CDR3 has 15 amino acids. The CDR3 loop is CASSLKAGANQPQHF. CDR3 DNA sequence: TGTGCCAGCAGTTTAAAGGCAGGTGCCAATCAGCCCCAGCATTTT.

The rearrangement uses TRBV27 and TRBJ2-7; 10 nucleotides agree with TRBD1. J lost 5 bases, V lost 5 bases, and 6 bases had no gene match. Per the germline V gene, CDR1 is MNHEY and CDR2 is SMNVEV (reference sequence). CDR3 size: 14 residues. In DNA, the CDR3 is TGTGCCAGCAGTCCACGGGACAGGGGTAACGAGCAGTACTTC. Its protein is CASSPRDRGNEQYF.

The rearrangement joins TRBV6-5 to TRBJ1-2; 7 nucleotides align to TRBD1. The CDR3 consists of 14 residues. J lost 3 bases, V lost 5 bases, and 6 bases had no gene match. Germline-derived CDR1 and CDR2 are MNHEY and SVGAGI. The CDR3 here is CASSQPGQHYGYTF. CDR3 bases: TGTGCCAGCAGTCAACCGGGACAGCACTATGGCTACACCTTC.

The chain combines TRBV29-1 with TRBJ1-1, with TRBD1 matching 9 bases. This CDR3 region has 13 residues. Germline CDR1 and CDR2: SQVTM and ANQGSEA. J lost 1 base, V lost 6 bases, and 3 bases had no gene match. CDR3 sequence: CSVATGGNTEAFF. The CDR3 DNA is TGCAGCGTGGCGACAGGGGGGAACACTGAAGCTTTCTTT.

This chain joins TRBV9 and TRBJ1-1; 9 nucleotides line up with TRBD1. The V segment lost 0 bases and the J segment 7 bases; nucleotides outside the gene matches: 10. This CDR3 is 16 amino acids long. Per germline, CDR1 SGDLS and CDR2 YYNGEE. The CDR3 sequence is CASSVGQGGSWNEAFF. The CDR3 bases are TGTGCCAGCAGCGTAGGACAGGGGGGATCCTGGAATGAAGCTTTCTTT. Based on the CDR3 plus reference TRBV9 and TRBJ1-1, the full variable domain is DSGVTQTPKHLITATGQRVTLRCSPRSGDLSVYWYQQSLDQGLQFLIQYYNGEERAKGNILERFSAQQFPDLHSELNLSSLELGDSALYFCASSVGQGGSWNEAFFGQGTRLTVV.

The V gene is TRBV9, the J gene TRBJ2-5, with 10 bases matching TRBD2. Looked up from germline, CDR1 is SGDLS and CDR2 is YYNGEE. V trimming: 4 bases; J trimming: 2 bases; junction bases outside the gene matches: 5. This CDR3 comprises 15 residues. The CDR3 protein is CASSSSGGGQETQYF. The CDR3 nucleotides read TGTGCCAGCAGCTCCAGCGGGGGGGGACAAGAGACCCAGTACTTC.

J is TRBJ1-1 and V is TRBV4-2; no firm D call. Trimming stripped 1 base from V and 9 bases from J, with 9 bases between. The germline V gene encodes CDR1 LGHNA and CDR2 YNFKEQ. The CDR3 is 12 residues long. The CDR3 sequence: CASSQVTVKAFF. DNA of the CDR3: TGTGCCAGCAGCCAAGTAACAGTTAAAGCTTTCTTT.

The chain combines TRBV2 with TRBJ1-6, with D uncertain. V lost 4 bases and J lost 6, with 19 bases in between. The CDR3 sequence is 17 residues long. CDR1 is SNHLY, CDR2 FYNNEI, per germline. The chain's CDR3 is CASSGSGTAAGNSPLHF. The CDR3 region has the DNA TGTGCCAGCAGTGGAAGTGGCACAGCAGCCGGTAATTCACCCCTCCACTTT.

DNA of the CDR3: TGTGCCAGCAGCTTGGGACAGGGAGATCCAAAACTGTTTTTT. This translates into CASSLGQGDPKLFF. This chain uses TRBV7-9 with TRBJ1-4, with 9 bases lining up with TRBD1. The ends lost 3 bases at V and 10 bases at J; junction bases unmatched: 6. This CDR3 contains 14 residues. Germline-derived CDR1 and CDR2 are SEHNR and FQNEAQ (reference sequence).

This chain connects TRBV7-2 to TRBJ2-3; 8 positions agree with TRBD2. Germline V gene sequence: CDR1 SGHTA, CDR2 FQGNSA. V dropped 1 base and J dropped 4; count of bases not matched to a gene: 7. CDR3 length: 16 residues. CDR3 residues: CASSLGRGGAPDTQYF. The CDR3 region has the DNA TGTGCCAGCAGCTTAGGTCGGGGGGGGGCCCCAGATACGCAGTATTTT. Using reference TRBV7-2 and TRBJ2-3 for the parts outside the CDR3, the full variable domain is GAGVSQSPSNKVTEKGKDVELRCDPISGHTALYWYRQSLGQGLEFLIYFQGNSAPDKSGLPSDRFSAERTGGSVSTLTIQRTQQEDSAVYLCASSLGRGGAPDTQYFGPGTRLTVL.

The chain uses TRBV20-1 and TRBJ2-1; 7 bases map to TRBD2. The CDR3 runs to 18 residues. Per the germline V gene, CDR1 is DFQATT and CDR2 is SNEGSKA (reference sequence). V trimming: 3 bases; J trimming: 0 bases; junction bases outside the gene matches: 14. The CDR3 coding sequence is TGCAGTGCTAGTGCCTCCAGACTAGCTATAAGCTCCTACAATGAGCAGTTCTTC. Protein product: CSASASRLAISSYNEQFF.

A single count supports this clone. V gene TRBV10-3 combines with J gene TRBJ1-4; TRBD1 aligns across 10 bases. V trimming: 3 bases; J trimming: 8 bases; junction bases outside the gene matches: 15. The germline V gene has CDR1 ENHRY and CDR2 SYGVKD. This CDR3 is built from 18 residues. CDR3 sequence reads: CAISEGTGAALNGEKLFF. The CDR3, as DNA: TGTGCCATCAGTGAAGGGACAGGGGCCGCCCTGAACGGAGAAAAACTGTTTTTT.

The J gene is TRBJ1-1, the V gene TRBV5-1, with D maybe TRBD1 (5 bases). With 3 bases removed from V and 7 bases from J, the gap between germline ends came to 16 bases. Germline CDR1 SGHRS, CDR2 YFSETQ. The CDR3 is made up of 14 amino acids. The CDR3, as DNA: TGCGCCAGCAGCTCCGTTTGGGGGGACGGTGAAGCTTTCTTT. Protein product: CASSSVWGDGEAFF.

J is TRBJ2-1 and V is TRBV7-6, with TRBD2 identical over 11 bases. V was pared by 5 bases and J by 7 bases, with 4 bases of the junction left unmatched. Germline V gives CDR1 SGHVS, CDR2 FNYEAQ. The CDR3 loop spans 14 amino acids. DNA for the CDR3: TGTGCCAGCAGCCCGAGGACTAGCGGGAATGAGCAGTTCTTC. Its protein is CASSPRTSGNEQFF.

This clone has only one observation. The gene calls are TRBV29-1 and TRBJ1-2, with a tentative D call TRBD1 (5 bases). Trimming removed 0 bases from V and 4 bases from J, with 15 bases in between. This CDR3 has 15 residues. In germline, CDR1 is SQVTM, CDR2 ANQGSEA. Here the CDR3 reads CSVEDFSREGYGYTF. CDR3 DNA sequence: TGCAGCGTTGAAGATTTCTCCAGGGAAGGCTATGGCTACACCTTC.

The gene calls are TRBV5-5 and TRBJ1-2, with 12 bases lining up with TRBD1. The V gene end was trimmed by 4 bases and the J gene end by 7 bases; junction bases not matched to a gene: 8. The germline CDR1 and CDR2 sequences are SGHKS and YYEKEE (reference sequence). This CDR3 has 15 amino acids. CDR3: CASSEWGQGAGGYTF. In nucleotides, the CDR3 is TGTGCCAGCAGCGAATGGGGACAGGGGGCCGGTGGCTACACCTTC.

The chain combines TRBV19 with TRBJ1-1, with a weak D call TRBD1 (5 bases). Germline CDR1 reads LNHDA; CDR2 reads SQIVND (reference sequence). CDR3 length equals 12 residues. V lost 7 bases, J lost 2 bases, and 8 bases lay in between. CDR3 sequence reads: CASIDSNTEAFF. The DNA of the CDR3 is TGTGCCAGTATTGACAGTAACACTGAAGCTTTCTTT.